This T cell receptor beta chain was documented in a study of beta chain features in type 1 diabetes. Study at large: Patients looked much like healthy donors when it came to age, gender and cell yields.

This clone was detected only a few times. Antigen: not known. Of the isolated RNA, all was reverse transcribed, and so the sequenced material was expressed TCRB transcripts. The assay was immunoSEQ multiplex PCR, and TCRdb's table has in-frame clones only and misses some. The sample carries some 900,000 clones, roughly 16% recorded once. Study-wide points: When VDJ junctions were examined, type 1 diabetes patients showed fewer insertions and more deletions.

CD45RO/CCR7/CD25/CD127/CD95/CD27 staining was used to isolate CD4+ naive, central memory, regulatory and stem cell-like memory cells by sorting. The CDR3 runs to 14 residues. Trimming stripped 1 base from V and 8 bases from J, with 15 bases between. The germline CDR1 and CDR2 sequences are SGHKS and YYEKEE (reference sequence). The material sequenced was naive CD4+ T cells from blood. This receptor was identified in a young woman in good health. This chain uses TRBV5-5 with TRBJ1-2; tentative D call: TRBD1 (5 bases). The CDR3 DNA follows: TGTGCCAGCAGCTTGTCCGAGGGGATCTACGGCTACACCTTC. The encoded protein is CASSLSEGIYGYTF.